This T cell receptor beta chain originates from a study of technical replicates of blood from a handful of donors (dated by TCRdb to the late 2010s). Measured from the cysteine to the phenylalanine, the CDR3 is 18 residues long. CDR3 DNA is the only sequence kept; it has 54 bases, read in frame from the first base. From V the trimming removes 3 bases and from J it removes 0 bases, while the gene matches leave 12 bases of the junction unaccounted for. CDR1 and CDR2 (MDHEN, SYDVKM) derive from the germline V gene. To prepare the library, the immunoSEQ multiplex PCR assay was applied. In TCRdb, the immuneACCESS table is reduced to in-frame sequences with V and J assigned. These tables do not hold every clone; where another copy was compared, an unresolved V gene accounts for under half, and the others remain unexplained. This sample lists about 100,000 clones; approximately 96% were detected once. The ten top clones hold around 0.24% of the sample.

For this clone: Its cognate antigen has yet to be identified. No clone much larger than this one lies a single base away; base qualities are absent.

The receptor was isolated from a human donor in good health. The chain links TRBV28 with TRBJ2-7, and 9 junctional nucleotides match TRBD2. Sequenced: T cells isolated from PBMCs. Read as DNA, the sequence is TGTGCCAGCAGTTTCCGAGCTCTAGCGGGAATGACCTCCTACGAGCAGTACTTC. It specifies CASSFRALAGMTSYEQYF.